The sequence of this T cell receptor beta chain was determined in a study of blood T cells in healthy people across ages. Study-wide findings and caveats: Age brought a roughly linear fall in TCR beta diversity measured per million T cells. Among long-lived donors, naive CD4+ cells were more numerous and diversity higher than in aged donors.

About this clonotype itself: Antigen unknown.

With each sample, at least 5.5 micrograms of total RNA were extracted. This CDR3 spans 17 amino acids. Germline V gene lookup returns CDR1 MNHEY and CDR2 SMNVEV (reference sequence). J gave up 0 bases and V 4 bases, and 7 bases lay outside the gene matches. Next came a second PCR, run for about 7 to 12 cycles, which used a sample-barcoded 5' primer along with a J-beta primer mix. All samples gave at least 2.5 million CDR3-containing paired-end reads. TCRdb reprocessed the 5' RACE reads via MiXCR and lists one record per CDR3 protein. The data contain roughly 730,000 distinct CDR3 sequences, approximately 53% of them seen just once; the ten biggest clones take up roughly 25%.

The V gene is TRBV27, the J gene TRBJ2-5; TRBD2 agrees at 11 bases. The source of this sequence is a man aged 40-50 years in good health. The sequenced sample consisted of blood. CDR3 sequence: CASSSPASGRNQETQYF. The CDR3 coding sequence is TGTGCCAGCAGTTCCCCGGCTAGCGGGAGGAACCAAGAGACCCAGTACTTC.